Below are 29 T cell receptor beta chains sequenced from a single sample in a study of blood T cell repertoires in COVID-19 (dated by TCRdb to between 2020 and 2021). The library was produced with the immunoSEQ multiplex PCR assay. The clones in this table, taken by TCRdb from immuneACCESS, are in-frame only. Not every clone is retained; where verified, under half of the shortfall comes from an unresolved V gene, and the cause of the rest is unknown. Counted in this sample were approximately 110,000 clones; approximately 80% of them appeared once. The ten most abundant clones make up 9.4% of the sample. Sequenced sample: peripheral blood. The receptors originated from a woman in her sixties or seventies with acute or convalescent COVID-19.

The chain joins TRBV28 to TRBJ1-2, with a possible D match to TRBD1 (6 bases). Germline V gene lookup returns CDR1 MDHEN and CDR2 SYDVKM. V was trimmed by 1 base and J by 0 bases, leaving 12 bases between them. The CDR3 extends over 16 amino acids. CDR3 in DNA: TGTGCCAGCAGTTTATCGATGGGGGCAGCTAACTATGGCTACACCTTC. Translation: CASSLSMGAANYGYTF.

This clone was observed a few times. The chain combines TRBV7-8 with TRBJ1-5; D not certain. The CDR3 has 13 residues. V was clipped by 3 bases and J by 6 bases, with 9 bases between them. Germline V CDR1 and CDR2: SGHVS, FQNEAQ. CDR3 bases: TGTGCCAGCAGCTTTGAGGTCGGTCAGCCCCAGCATTTT. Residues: CASSFEVGQPQHF.

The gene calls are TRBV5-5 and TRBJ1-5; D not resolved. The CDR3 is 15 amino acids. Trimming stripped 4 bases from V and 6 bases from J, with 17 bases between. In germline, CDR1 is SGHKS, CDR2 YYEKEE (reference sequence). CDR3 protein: CASSLGLNLGQPQHF. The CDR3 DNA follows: TGTGCCAGCAGCCTAGGATTAAACCTAGGTCAGCCCCAGCATTTT.

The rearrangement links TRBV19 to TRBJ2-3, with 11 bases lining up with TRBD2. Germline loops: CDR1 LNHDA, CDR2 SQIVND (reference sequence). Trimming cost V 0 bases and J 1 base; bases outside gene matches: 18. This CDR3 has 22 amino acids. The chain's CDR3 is CASSIDPPTSGELTTGTDTQYF. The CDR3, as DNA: TGTGCCAGTAGTATAGACCCTCCGACTAGCGGGGAGCTCACTACTGGCACAGATACGCAGTATTTT.

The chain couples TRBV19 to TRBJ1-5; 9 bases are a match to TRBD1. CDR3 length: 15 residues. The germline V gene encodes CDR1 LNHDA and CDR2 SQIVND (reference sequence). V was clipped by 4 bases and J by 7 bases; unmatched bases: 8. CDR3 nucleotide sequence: TGTGCCAGTAGTACCGGACAGGGGACTTGGCAGCCCCAGCATTTT. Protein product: CASSTGQGTWQPQHF.

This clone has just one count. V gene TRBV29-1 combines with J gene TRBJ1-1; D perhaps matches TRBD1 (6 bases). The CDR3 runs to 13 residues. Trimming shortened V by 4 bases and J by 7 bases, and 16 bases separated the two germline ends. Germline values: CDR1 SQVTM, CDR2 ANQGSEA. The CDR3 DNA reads TGCAGCGTTGCCGGCAGGGGTTGGGGTGAAGCTTTCTTT. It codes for CSVAGRGWGEAFF.

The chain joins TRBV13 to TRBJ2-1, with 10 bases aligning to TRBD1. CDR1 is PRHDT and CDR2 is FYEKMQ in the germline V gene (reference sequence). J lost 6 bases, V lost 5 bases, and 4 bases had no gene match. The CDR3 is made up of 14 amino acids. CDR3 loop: CASSARTGGNEQFF. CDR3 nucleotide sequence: TGTGCCAGCAGCGCCCGGACAGGGGGCAATGAGCAGTTCTTC.

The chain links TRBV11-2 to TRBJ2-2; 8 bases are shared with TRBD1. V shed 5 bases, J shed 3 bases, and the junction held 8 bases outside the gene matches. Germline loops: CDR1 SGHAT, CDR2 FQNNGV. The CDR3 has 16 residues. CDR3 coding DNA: TGTGCCAGCAGCCGTCGGACAGGGCTCGACACCGGGGAGCTGTTTTTT. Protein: CASSRRTGLDTGELFF.

CDR3 nucleotides: TGCGCCAGCAGCTCGACTGACCATAATGAAAAACTGTTTTTT. Protein sequence: CASSSTDHNEKLFF. The chain couples TRBV5-1 to TRBJ1-4; D not resolved. The V end lost 3 bases, the J end lost 4 bases, and 10 bases lay between the germline ends. The germline gives CDR1 SGHRS, CDR2 YFSETQ. This CDR3 has 14 residues.

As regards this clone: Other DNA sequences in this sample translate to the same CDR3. CDR3: CASSYSGTSGSNEQYF. The CDR3 DNA sequence: TGTGCCAGCAGTTACTCGGGGACTAGCGGGAGTAACGAGCAGTACTTC. The chain combines TRBV6-5 with TRBJ2-7; 14 nucleotides line up with TRBD2. Looked up from germline, CDR1 is MNHEY and CDR2 is SVGAGI. The CDR3 has 16 amino acids. Losses at the gene ends were 0 bases for V and 5 bases for J; bases not matched to a gene: 3.

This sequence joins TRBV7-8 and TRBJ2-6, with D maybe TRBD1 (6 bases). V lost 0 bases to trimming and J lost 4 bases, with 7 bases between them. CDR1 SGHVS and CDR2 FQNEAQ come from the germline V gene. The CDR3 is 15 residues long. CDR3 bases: TGTGCCAGCAGCTTAGCGGGGGCCGGGGCCAACGTCCTGACTTTC. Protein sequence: CASSLAGAGANVLTF.

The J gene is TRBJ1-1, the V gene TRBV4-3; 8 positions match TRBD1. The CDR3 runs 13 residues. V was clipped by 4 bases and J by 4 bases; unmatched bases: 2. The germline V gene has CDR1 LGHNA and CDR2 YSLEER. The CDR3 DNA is TGCGCCAGCAGCCTTGGACAGGGCACTGAAGCTTTCTTT. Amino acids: CASSLGQGTEAFF.

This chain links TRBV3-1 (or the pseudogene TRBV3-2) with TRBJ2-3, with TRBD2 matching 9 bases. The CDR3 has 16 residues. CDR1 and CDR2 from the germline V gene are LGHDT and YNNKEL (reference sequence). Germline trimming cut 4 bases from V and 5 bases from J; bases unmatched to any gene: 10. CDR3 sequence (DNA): TGTGCCAGCAGCCCCCTCCGCGGGAGGGCAGGAGATACGCAGTATTTT. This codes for CASSPLRGRAGDTQYF.

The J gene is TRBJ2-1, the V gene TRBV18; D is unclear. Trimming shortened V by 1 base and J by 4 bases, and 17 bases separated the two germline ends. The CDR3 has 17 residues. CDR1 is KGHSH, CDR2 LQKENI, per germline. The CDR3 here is CASSPLPTSGEYNEQFF. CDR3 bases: TGTGCCAGCTCACCACTTCCCACGTCGGGTGAATACAATGAGCAGTTCTTC.

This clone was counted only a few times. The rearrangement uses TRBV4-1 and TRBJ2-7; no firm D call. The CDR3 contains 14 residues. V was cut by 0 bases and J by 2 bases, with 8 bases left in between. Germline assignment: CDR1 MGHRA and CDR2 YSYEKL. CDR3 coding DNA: TGCGCCAGCAGCCAAGATAACGGAGCCTACGAGCAGTACTTC. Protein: CASSQDNGAYEQYF.

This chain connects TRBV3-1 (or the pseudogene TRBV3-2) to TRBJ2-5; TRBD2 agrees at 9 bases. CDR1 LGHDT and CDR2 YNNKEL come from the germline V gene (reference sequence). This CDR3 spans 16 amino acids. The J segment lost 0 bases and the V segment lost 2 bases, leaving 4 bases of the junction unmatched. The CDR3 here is CASSQLAGTNQETQYF. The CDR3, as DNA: TGTGCCAGCAGCCAACTAGCGGGGACAAACCAAGAGACCCAGTACTTC.

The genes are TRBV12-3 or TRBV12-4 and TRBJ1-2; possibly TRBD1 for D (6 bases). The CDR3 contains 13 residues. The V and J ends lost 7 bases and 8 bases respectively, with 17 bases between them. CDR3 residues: CASNNDRLGGYTF. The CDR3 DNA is TGTGCCAGCAATAATGACAGGTTAGGAGGCTACACCTTC.

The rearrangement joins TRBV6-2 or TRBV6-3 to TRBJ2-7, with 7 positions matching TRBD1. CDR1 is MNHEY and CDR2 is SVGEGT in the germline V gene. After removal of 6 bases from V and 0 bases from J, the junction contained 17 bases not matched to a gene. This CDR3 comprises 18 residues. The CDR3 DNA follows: TGTGCCAGCAGCCCCGGTCGTGTAACAGGGGCTTTCTCCTACGAGCAGTACTTC. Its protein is CASSPGRVTGAFSYEQYF.

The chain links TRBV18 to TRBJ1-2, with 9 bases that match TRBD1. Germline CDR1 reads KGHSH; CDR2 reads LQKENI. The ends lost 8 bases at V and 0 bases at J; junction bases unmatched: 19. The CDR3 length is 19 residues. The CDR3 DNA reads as TGTGCCAGCACATTCCGGAGTCCCGCGGGACAGGGTCCTAACTATGGCTACACCTTC. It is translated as CASTFRSPAGQGPNYGYTF.

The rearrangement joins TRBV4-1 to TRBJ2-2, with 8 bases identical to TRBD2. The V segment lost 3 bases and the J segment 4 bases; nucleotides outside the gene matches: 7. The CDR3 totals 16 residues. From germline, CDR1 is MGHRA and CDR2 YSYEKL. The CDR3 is CASSHTGTRPTGELFF. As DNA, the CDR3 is TGCGCCAGCAGCCATACCGGGACTAGACCCACCGGGGAGCTGTTTTTT.

The CDR3: CASSLSGQFDQPQHF. CDR3 nucleotide sequence: TGTGCCAGCAGTCTCTCGGGACAGTTCGATCAGCCCCAGCATTTT. The J gene is TRBJ1-5, the V gene TRBV6-5, with 7 nucleotides matching TRBD1. Germline CDR1 and CDR2: MNHEY and SVGAGI. The CDR3 spans 15 residues. V lost 5 bases to trimming and J lost 5 bases; unmatched junction nucleotides: 9.

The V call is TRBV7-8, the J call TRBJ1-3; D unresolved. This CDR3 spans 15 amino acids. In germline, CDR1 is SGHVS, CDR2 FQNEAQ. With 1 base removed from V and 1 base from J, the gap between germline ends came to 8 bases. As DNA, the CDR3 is TGTGCCAGCAGCTTAGTATGGAGATCTGGAAACACCATATATTTT. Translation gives CASSLVWRSGNTIYF.

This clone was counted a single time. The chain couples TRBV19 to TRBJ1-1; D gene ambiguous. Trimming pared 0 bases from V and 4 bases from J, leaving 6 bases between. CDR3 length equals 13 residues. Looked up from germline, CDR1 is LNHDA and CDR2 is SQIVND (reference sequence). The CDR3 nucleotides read TGTGCCAGTAGTATAGAGGCGGTCACTGAAGCTTTCTTT. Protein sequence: CASSIEAVTEAFF.

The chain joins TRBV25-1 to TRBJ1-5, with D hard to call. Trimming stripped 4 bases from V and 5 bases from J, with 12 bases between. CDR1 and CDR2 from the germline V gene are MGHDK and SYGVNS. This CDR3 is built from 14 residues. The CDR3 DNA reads TGTGCCAGCAGTGCCCTCCATCGGGATCAGCCCCAGCATTTT. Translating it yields CASSALHRDQPQHF.

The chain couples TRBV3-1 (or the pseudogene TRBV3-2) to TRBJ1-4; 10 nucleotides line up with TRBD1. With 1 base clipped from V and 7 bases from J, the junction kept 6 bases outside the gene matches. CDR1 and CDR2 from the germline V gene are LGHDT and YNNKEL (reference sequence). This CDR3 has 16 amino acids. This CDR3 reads CASSQVGTGEREKLFF. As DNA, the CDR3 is TGTGCCAGCAGCCAAGTCGGGACAGGGGAACGTGAAAAACTGTTTTTT.

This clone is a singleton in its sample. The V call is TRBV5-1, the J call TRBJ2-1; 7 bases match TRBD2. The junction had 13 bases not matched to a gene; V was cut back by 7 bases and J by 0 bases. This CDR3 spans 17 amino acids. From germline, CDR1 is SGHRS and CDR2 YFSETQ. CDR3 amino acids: CASDRGVGGSSYNEQFF. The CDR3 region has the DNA TGCGCCAGCGACAGAGGGGTTGGCGGGAGCTCCTACAATGAGCAGTTCTTC.

CDR3 nucleotides: TGTGCCACCAGTGATTCGGGACAGGGAAACAATGAGCAGTTCTTC. It specifies CATSDSGQGNNEQFF. V gene TRBV24-1 combines with J gene TRBJ2-1, with TRBD1 matching over 9 bases. With V trimmed by 2 bases and J by 5 bases, 3 bases remained unmatched. The CDR3 contains 15 residues. In germline, CDR1 is KGHDR, CDR2 SFDVKD.

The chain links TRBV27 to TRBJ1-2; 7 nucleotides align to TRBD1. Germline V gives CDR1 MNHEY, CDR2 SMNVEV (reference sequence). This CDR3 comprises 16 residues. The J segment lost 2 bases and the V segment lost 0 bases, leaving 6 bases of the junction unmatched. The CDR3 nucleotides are TGTGCCAGCAGTTTATCGGGGTGGGGACAGAACTATGGCTACACCTTC. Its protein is CASSLSGWGQNYGYTF.

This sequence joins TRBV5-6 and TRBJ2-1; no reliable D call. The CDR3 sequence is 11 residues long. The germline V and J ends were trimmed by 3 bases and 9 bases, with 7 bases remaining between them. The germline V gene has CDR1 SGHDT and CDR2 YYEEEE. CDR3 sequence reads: CASSSRREQFF. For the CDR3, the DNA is TGTGCCAGCAGCTCGCGTCGTGAGCAGTTCTTC.